This T cell receptor (beta chain) stems from a study of blood T cell repertoires in COVID-19. This clone was detected a few times. The data were produced by immunoSEQ multiplex PCR, yet TCRdb's version contains in-frame clones alone and is incomplete. The top ten clones hold around 2.9% of a sample with around 250,000 clones, 80% to 90% of them seen once. Germline loops: CDR1 KGHDR, CDR2 SFDVKD. CDR3 size: 15 residues. Deletions cut 5 bases from V and 4 bases from J, with 15 bases between. The TCR originated in a woman aged 30 to 39 with active or convalescent COVID-19. Sequences were obtained from peripheral blood. The rearrangement links TRBV24-1 to TRBJ2-3; D possibly corresponds to TRBD2 (5 bases). The CDR3 spells CATSGRSLGADTQYF. CDR3 DNA sequence: TGTGCCACCAGTGGCAGGTCTCTCGGGGCAGATACGCAGTATTTT.